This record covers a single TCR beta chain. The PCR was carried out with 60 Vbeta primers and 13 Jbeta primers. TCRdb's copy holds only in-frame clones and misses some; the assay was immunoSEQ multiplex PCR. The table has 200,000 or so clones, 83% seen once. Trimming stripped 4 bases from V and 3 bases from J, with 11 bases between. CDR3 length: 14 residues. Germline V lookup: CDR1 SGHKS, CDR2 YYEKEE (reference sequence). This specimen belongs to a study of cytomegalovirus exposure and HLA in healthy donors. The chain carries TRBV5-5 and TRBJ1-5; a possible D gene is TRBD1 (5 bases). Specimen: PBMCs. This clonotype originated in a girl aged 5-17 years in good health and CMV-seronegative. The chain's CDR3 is CASSLRDPNQPQHF. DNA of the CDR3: TGTGCCAGCAGCCTGCGGGACCCCAATCAGCCCCAGCATTTT.